This TCR beta chain was captured in a study of cytomegalovirus exposure and HLA in healthy donors. Study background: According to later analysis, the same platform produced the approximately 120 validation and approximately 700 first-cohort repertoires.

Assay used: immunoSEQ multiplex PCR; TCRdb lists only in-frame clones, some missing. The sample carries over 100,000 clones, approximately 91% recorded once. The CDR3 has 12 residues. CDR1 and CDR2 (germline): SGHNT, YYREEE (reference sequence). V shed 4 bases and J shed 7 bases, with 8 bases lying between them. A word on this clone: Its antigen remains unknown.

Whole-study results and caveats: First-cohort TCR clusters tended to co-occur in the approximately 130 validation repertoires, a later analysis found. With high specificity and sensitivity, the classifier reportedly diagnosed cytomegalovirus status. TCR beta chains numbering more than 150 were designated cytomegalovirus-associated.

Sequencing was performed on PBMCs. The chain employs TRBV5-4 and TRBJ2-2, with D possibly TRBD2 on 6 matching bases. The TCR originated in a woman aged 18-29 years in good health and CMV-seronegative. The CDR3: CASSPGVGELFF. CDR3 DNA sequence: TGTGCCAGCAGCCCGGGGGTCGGGGAGCTGTTTTTT.